The rows below give T cell receptor beta chains drawn from one sample of a study of blood T cell repertoires in COVID-19. Assay used: immunoSEQ multiplex PCR; TCRdb lists only in-frame clones, some missing. The sample contains 300,000 to 350,000 clones, around 90% of which appear only once. Sequenced input: peripheral blood. Source of these receptors: a woman aged 25 to 39 with COVID-19, enrolled during active disease. CDR3s include the opening cysteine and the closing phenylalanine or tryptophan. A D gene is named only where the DNA matches it firmly. Clone size appears in some rows only: once, few, many, or a class for an expanded clone.

clone_size	v_call	j_call	d_call	cdr3_aa	cdr3_nt
-	TRBV5-6	TRBJ1-1	-	CASSGQMNTEAFF	TGTGCCAGCAGTGGACAGATGAACACTGAAGCTTTCTTT
-	TRBV11-1	TRBJ1-1	TRBD1	CASRTGVGNTEAFF	TGTGCCAGCAGAACAGGGGTCGGGAACACTGAAGCTTTCTTT
-	TRBV7-6	TRBJ2-3	-	CASSWGGPTDTQYF	TGTGCCAGCAGCTGGGGAGGCCCCACAGATACGCAGTATTTT
-	TRBV6-5	TRBJ1-1	-	CASRGAGRTTEAFF	TGTGCCAGCAGGGGGGCAGGGCGTACCACTGAAGCTTTCTTT
-	TRBV5-1	TRBJ2-1	-	CASSPTSGPAYNEQFF	TGCGCCAGCAGCCCCACGAGCGGGCCCGCCTACAATGAGCAGTTCTTC
-	TRBV4-1	TRBJ1-4	TRBD1	CASSQGSSRDREKLFF	TGCGCCAGCAGCCAAGGATCGTCCAGGGACAGGGAAAAACTGTTTTTT
once	TRBV6-5	TRBJ1-1	-	CASKPLKQGWTEAFF	TGTGCCAGCAAACCCCTTAAACAGGGATGGACTGAAGCTTTCTTT
-	TRBV27	TRBJ2-3	-	CASSSVLGTSTDTQYF	TGTGCCAGCAGTTCCGTTCTGGGCACTAGCACAGATACGCAGTATTTT
-	TRBV7-9	TRBJ1-6	-	CASGVGDSPLHF	TGTGCCAGCGGGGTCGGGGATTCACCCCTCCACTTT
-	TRBV7-9	TRBJ2-5	TRBD1	CASSPGTGVVGETQYF	TGTGCCAGCAGCCCGGGGACAGGGGTGGTTGGTGAGACCCAGTACTTC
-	TRBV3-1/TRBV3-2	TRBJ1-2	TRBD1	CASSLGQDYGYTF	TGTGCCAGCAGCCTGGGACAGGACTATGGCTACACCTTC
-	TRBV4-1	TRBJ1-1	-	CASSPPQSNTEAFF	TGCGCCAGCAGCCCGCCTCAGTCGAACACTGAAGCTTTCTTT
once	TRBV3-1/TRBV3-2	TRBJ1-5	-	CASSGGLSNQPQHF	TGTGCCAGCAGCGGTGGACTGAGCAATCAGCCCCAGCATTTT
-	TRBV7-8	TRBJ1-2	-	CASSWGGGYTF	TGTGCCAGCAGCTGGGGGGGTGGCTACACCTTC
-	TRBV7-9	TRBJ1-6	-	CASSLERRGNSPLHF	TGTGCCAGCAGCTTAGAACGGAGGGGTAATTCACCCCTCCACTTT
once	TRBV6-4	TRBJ2-1	TRBD1	CASRRDSSYNEQFF	TGTGCCAGCAGAAGGGACAGCTCCTACAATGAGCAGTTCTTC
-	TRBV10-3	TRBJ2-7	-	CAGGASSYEQYF	TGTGCTGGAGGGGCGAGCTCCTACGAGCAGTACTTC
-	TRBV30	TRBJ1-5	-	CAWSVVGAGQPQHF	TGTGCCTGGAGTGTAGTGGGGGCTGGTCAGCCCCAGCATTTT
once	TRBV7-3	TRBJ2-1	TRBD2	CASSSGLAERNEQFF	TGTGCCAGCAGCTCCGGACTAGCGGAGCGCAATGAGCAGTTCTTC
-	TRBV4-1	TRBJ1-5	-	CASSQTGESNQPQHF	TGCGCCAGCAGCCAAACCGGGGAGAGCAATCAGCCCCAGCATTTT
-	TRBV20-1	TRBJ2-7	-	CSASQASQAYEQYF	TGCAGTGCTAGTCAGGCCAGTCAAGCCTACGAGCAGTACTTC
-	TRBV7-2	TRBJ2-7	TRBD2	CASSLDGGRVSYEQYF	TGTGCCAGCAGCTTAGACGGTGGGAGGGTGAGTTACGAGCAGTACTTC
-	TRBV29-1	TRBJ1-1	TRBD1	CSVKDRALNTEAFF	TGCAGCGTTAAAGACAGGGCCTTGAACACTGAAGCTTTCTTT
-	TRBV6-2/TRBV6-3	TRBJ1-5	-	CASSYSSVQPQHF	TGTGCCAGCAGTTACTCTAGTGTGCAGCCCCAGCATTTT
-	TRBV19	TRBJ2-4	TRBD1	CASSVTGGAKNIQYF	TGTGCCAGTAGTGTCACAGGGGGGGCCAAAAACATTCAGTACTTC
-	TRBV6-5	TRBJ2-7	TRBD1	CASSPGQIYEQYF	TGTGCCAGCAGCCCGGGACAGATCTACGAGCAGTACTTC
few	TRBV30	TRBJ1-2	-	CAWRANYGYTF	TGTGCCTGGAGGGCCAACTATGGCTACACCTTC
-	TRBV27	TRBJ2-3	TRBD2	CASSFLAADTQYF	TGTGCCAGCAGTTTCCTAGCGGCAGATACGCAGTATTTT
-	TRBV7-9	TRBJ2-2	TRBD2	CASRRSILAGGPSGELFF	TGTGCCAGCAGACGATCAATACTAGCGGGAGGGCCTTCCGGGGAGCTGTTTTTT
-	TRBV15	TRBJ1-4	TRBD1	CATSRFRFSDREFEKLFF	TGTGCCACCAGCAGATTCCGCTTTTCCGACAGGGAGTTCGAAAAACTGTTTTTT
-	TRBV24-1	TRBJ2-1	-	CATSDLSAGDNEQFF	TGTGCCACCAGTGATTTGAGTGCAGGGGACAATGAGCAGTTCTTC
-	TRBV7-9	TRBJ2-7	-	CASSLAGGNGEQYF	TGTGCCAGCAGCTTAGCGGGGGGAAATGGCGAGCAGTACTTC
-	TRBV19	TRBJ2-7	TRBD2	CASSASSGRAYEQYF	TGTGCCAGTAGTGCCTCTAGCGGGAGGGCCTACGAGCAGTACTTC
-	TRBV5-5	TRBJ1-5	-	CASSSGPGNQPQHF	TGTGCCAGCAGCTCAGGGCCAGGGAATCAGCCCCAGCATTTT
-	TRBV4-1	TRBJ1-4	-	CASSQGRVTANEKLFF	TGCGCCAGCAGCCAAGGGAGGGTTACGGCTAATGAAAAACTGTTTTTT
-	TRBV3-1/TRBV3-2	TRBJ2-7	TRBD2	CASSRRGLAGSYEQYF	TGTGCCAGCAGCCGACGGGGACTAGCGGGATCCTACGAGCAGTACTTC
-	TRBV2	TRBJ1-1	-	CASRPEQGRPAEAFF	TGTGCCAGCAGACCGGAACAGGGTAGGCCGGCTGAAGCTTTCTTT
few	TRBV6-1	TRBJ1-3	-	CASSERYSGNTIYF	TGTGCCAGCAGTGAACGTTATTCTGGAAACACCATATATTTT
-	TRBV6-2/TRBV6-3	TRBJ1-2	-	CASSYISNVGGNYGYTF	TGTGCCAGCAGTTATATCAGCAACGTGGGGGGAAACTATGGCTACACCTTC
-	TRBV7-3	TRBJ1-6	-	CASSQDYNSPLHF	TGTGCCAGCAGTCAGGACTATAATTCACCCCTCCACTTT
-	TRBV28	TRBJ1-1	-	CASRPHRDGPEAFF	TGTGCCAGCAGACCCCACAGGGACGGCCCTGAAGCTTTCTTT
-	TRBV3-1/TRBV3-2	TRBJ1-1	-	CASSPTGFGTEAFF	TGTGCCAGCAGCCCAACAGGGTTTGGGACTGAAGCTTTCTTT
once	TRBV6-1	TRBJ2-7	-	CASKEGGSRSYEQYF	TGTGCCAGCAAGGAGGGTGGAAGCCGCTCCTACGAGCAGTACTTC
-	TRBV19	TRBJ2-1	-	CASSIDQINEQFF	TGTGCCAGTAGTATAGATCAGATCAATGAGCAGTTCTTC
-	TRBV7-3	TRBJ2-3	-	CASSLRRADTQYF	TGTGCCAGCAGCTTAAGAAGAGCAGATACGCAGTATTTT
-	TRBV6-5	TRBJ2-7	-	CASSYWGEVDEQYF	TGTGCCAGCAGTTACTGGGGGGAAGTCGACGAGCAGTACTTC
few	TRBV5-1	TRBJ2-7	-	CASRVTSGSAEYEQYF	TGCGCCAGCAGGGTGACATCCGGGAGCGCAGAGTACGAGCAGTACTTC
-	TRBV6-5	TRBJ2-5	-	CASSYSWRVQETQYF	TGTGCCAGCAGTTACTCGTGGCGGGTCCAAGAGACCCAGTACTTC
few	TRBV6-5	TRBJ1-2	-	CASREARDYGYTF	TGTGCCAGCAGAGAGGCCAGGGACTATGGCTACACCTTC
-	TRBV7-9	TRBJ1-5	TRBD1	CASSAGTGGYRSNQPQHF	TGTGCCAGCAGCGCAGGGACAGGGGGATACCGTAGCAATCAGCCCCAGCATTTT
-	TRBV24-1	TRBJ2-2	-	CATSGNVGAFGTGELFF	TGTGCCACCAGTGGAAATGTAGGGGCCTTCGGCACCGGGGAGCTGTTTTTT
once	TRBV27	TRBJ2-3	-	CASSLGQLTTQYF	TGTGCCAGCAGTTTAGGACAGCTCACAACGCAGTATTTT
-	TRBV7-2	TRBJ2-7	TRBD1	CASNRPGQGISYEQYF	TGTGCCAGCAATCGACCGGGACAGGGAATCTCCTACGAGCAGTACTTC
-	TRBV7-9	TRBJ2-7	TRBD2	CASSSTQLAGGPSRYEQYF	TGTGCCAGCAGCTCCACGCAACTAGCGGGAGGGCCCTCCCGATACGAGCAGTACTTC
-	TRBV10-3	TRBJ2-1	TRBD2	CAISESRSSGLGSDEQFF	TGTGCCATCAGTGAGTCCCGATCTAGCGGGCTCGGGAGCGATGAGCAGTTCTTC
once	TRBV4-3	TRBJ1-4	-	CASSQDLGSLNEKLFF	TGCGCCAGCAGCCAAGATCTCGGGAGTCTTAATGAAAAACTGTTTTTT
-	TRBV6-5	TRBJ1-1	-	CASSSRRSGMNTEAFF	TGTGCCAGCAGTTCACGACGGAGCGGCATGAACACTGAAGCTTTCTTT
-	TRBV9	TRBJ1-4	-	CASSLGQAEKLFF	TGTGCCAGCAGCCTCGGACAAGCTGAAAAACTGTTTTTT
-	TRBV28	TRBJ1-1	TRBD1	CASSRYRGRNTEAFF	TGTGCCAGCAGTCGTTACAGGGGAAGGAACACTGAAGCTTTCTTT
-	TRBV27	TRBJ1-2	TRBD1	CASSLRQGGGYTF	TGTGCCAGCAGTCTCCGACAGGGGGGTGGCTACACCTTC